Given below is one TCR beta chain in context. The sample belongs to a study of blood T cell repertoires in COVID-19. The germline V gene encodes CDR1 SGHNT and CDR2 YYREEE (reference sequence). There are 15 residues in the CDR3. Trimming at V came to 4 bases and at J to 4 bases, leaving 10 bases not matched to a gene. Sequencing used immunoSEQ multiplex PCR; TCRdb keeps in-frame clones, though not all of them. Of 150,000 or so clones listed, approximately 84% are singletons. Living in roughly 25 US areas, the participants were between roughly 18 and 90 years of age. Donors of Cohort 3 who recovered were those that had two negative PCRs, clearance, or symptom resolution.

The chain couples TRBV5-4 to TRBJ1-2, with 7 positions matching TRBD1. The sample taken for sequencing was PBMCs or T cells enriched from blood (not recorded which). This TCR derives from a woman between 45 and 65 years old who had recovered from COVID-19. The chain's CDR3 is CASSDTRQGSYGYTF. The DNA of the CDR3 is TGTGCCAGCAGCGATACTCGACAGGGTAGCTATGGCTACACCTTC.